These 18 T cell receptor beta chains were sequenced from one sample in a study of graft-versus-host responses after intestinal transplantation. Measured with immunoSEQ multiplex PCR; TCRdb has only the in-frame clones, and not every one. The table includes tens of thousands of clones, roughly 80% detected once. Their antigen targets remain unknown. This material consisted of unstimulated CD4+ T cells sorted from spleen or lymph node cells, taken before transplant. The receptors originated from a human donor who was the organ donor for an intestinal transplant.

This chain uses TRBV5-1 with TRBJ1-2; D not resolved. Trimming left V 0 bases short and J 4 bases short, with 16 bases between. Germline CDR1 reads SGHRS; CDR2 reads YFSETQ. This CDR3 is 16 amino acids long. The DNA for the CDR3 is TGCGCCAGCAGCTTGGCGGACGGCCGCCCCGGCTATGGCTACACCTTC. This gives the protein CASSLADGRPGYGYTF.

Written as DNA, the CDR3 is TGTGCCAGTAGTCGGACAGGGGCCTATGGCTACACCTTC. Amino acids: CASSRTGAYGYTF. The rearrangement uses TRBV6-5 and TRBJ1-2; 9 bases are shared with TRBD1. Germline assignment: CDR1 MNHEY and CDR2 SVGAGI. The CDR3 extends over 13 amino acids. V shed 9 bases, J shed 4 bases, and the junction held 6 bases outside the gene matches.

This chain joins TRBV2 and TRBJ2-7; 10 bases are shared with TRBD1. In germline, CDR1 is SNHLY, CDR2 FYNNEI. Trimming removed 8 bases from V and 4 bases from J; junction bases left unmatched: 8. CDR3 length equals 14 residues. The CDR3 bases are TGTGCCAGCTATAGACAGGGGGCTGGATACGAGCAGTACTTC. Residues: CASYRQGAGYEQYF. The whole variable domain, filled in from reference TRBV2 and TRBJ2-7, reads EPEVTQTPSHQVTQMGQEVILRCVPISNHLYFYWYRQILGQKVEFLVSFYNNEISEKSEIFDDQFSVERPDGSNFTLKIRSTKLEDSAMYFCASYRQGAGYEQYFGPGTRLTVT.

V is TRBV2 and J is TRBJ2-1, with D perhaps TRBD2 (7 bases). The V gene's germline CDR1 is SNHLY and CDR2 FYNNEI. The CDR3 is 18 residues long. V was trimmed by 2 bases and J by 1 base, leaving 18 bases between them. The CDR3 DNA reads TGTGCCAGCAGTGAAAGATGGGGGGGGGCCCCGTCCTACAATGAGCAGTTCTTC. It yields the protein CASSERWGGAPSYNEQFF.

The chain uses TRBV19 and TRBJ1-1; a possible D gene is TRBD1 (5 bases). V was trimmed by 5 bases and J by 7 bases, leaving 14 bases between them. Germline V gene lookup returns CDR1 LNHDA and CDR2 SQIVND (reference sequence). This CDR3 is built from 13 residues. CDR3: CASSGTATYEAFF. CDR3 DNA: TGTGCCAGTAGTGGGACGGCGACGTATGAAGCTTTCTTT.

V is TRBV7-6 and J is TRBJ2-7; 13 positions agree with TRBD2. The CDR3 has 15 amino acids. Germline V gene data show CDR1 as SGHVS and CDR2 as FNYEAQ. V was pared by 5 bases and J by 2 bases, with 3 bases of the junction left unmatched. The CDR3 protein is CASSPLAGGAYEQYF. DNA of the CDR3: TGTGCCAGCAGCCCACTAGCGGGGGGGGCCTACGAGCAGTACTTC.

This chain connects TRBV6-6 to TRBJ2-1; 7 positions match TRBD1. Germline trimming cut 3 bases from V and 2 bases from J; bases unmatched to any gene: 7. CDR1 is MNHNY, CDR2 SVGAGI, per germline (reference sequence). The CDR3 extends over 16 amino acids. For the CDR3, the DNA is TGTGCCAGCAGTTATACCCCGGGACAGACCTACAATGAGCAGTTCTTC. Its protein product is CASSYTPGQTYNEQFF.

The chain has TRBV5-6 and TRBJ1-1; tentative D call: TRBD1 (5 bases). The CDR3 length is 16 residues. Germline V gene lookup returns CDR1 SGHDT and CDR2 YYEEEE. Trimming took 2 bases from V and 3 from J, leaving 17 bases between them. This chain's CDR3 is CASSFGKHRTYTEAFF. DNA for the CDR3: TGTGCCAGCAGCTTTGGGAAGCACAGGACTTACACTGAAGCTTTCTTT.

This clone was found once. The chain joins TRBV11-2 to TRBJ2-7; 9 positions agree with TRBD2. Germline loops: CDR1 SGHAT, CDR2 FQNNGV. The V segment lost 4 bases and the J segment 6 bases; nucleotides outside the gene matches: 10. The CDR3 is 15 residues long. The CDR3 nucleotides are TGTGCCAGCAGCTCTCGGGGAGCGGGGGGTGGCGAGCAGTACTTC. It specifies CASSSRGAGGGEQYF.

The chain couples TRBV2 to TRBJ2-3; D perhaps matches TRBD2 (5 bases). V was clipped by 7 bases and J by 6 bases, with 11 bases between them. The germline V gene has CDR1 SNHLY and CDR2 FYNNEI. CDR3 length: 12 amino acids. CDR3 nucleotide sequence: TGTGCCAGCACGGCGGGTCCGGATACGCAGTATTTT. It is translated as CASTAGPDTQYF.

The chain couples TRBV9 to TRBJ1-2, with unresolved D. CDR1 SGDLS and CDR2 YYNGEE come from the germline V gene. V was cut by 1 base and J by 2 bases, with 12 bases left in between. The CDR3 totals 15 residues. CDR3 region: CASSVSVGINYGYTF. The CDR3 coding sequence is TGTGCCAGCAGCGTATCGGTAGGAATCAACTATGGCTACACCTTC.

The chain couples TRBV6-5 to TRBJ2-7, with D maybe TRBD1 (5 bases). V was shortened by 6 bases and J by 4 bases, with 7 bases between the two germline ends. CDR1 is MNHEY and CDR2 is SVGAGI in the germline V gene. The CDR3 is made up of 11 amino acids. The CDR3 DNA sequence: TGTGCCAGCAGAGGGGTATACGAGCAGTACTTC. Its translation: CASRGVYEQYF.

This chain links TRBV5-1 with TRBJ2-3; 16 nucleotides match TRBD2. Trimming cost V 3 bases and J 2 bases; bases outside gene matches: 6. The CDR3 has 18 amino acids. The V gene's germline CDR1 is SGHRS and CDR2 YFSETQ. The CDR3 nucleotides read TGCGCCAGCAGCTCGGGACTAGCGGGAGGGCTTCCCACAGATACGCAGTATTTT. Residues: CASSSGLAGGLPTDTQYF.

The chain employs TRBV25-1 and TRBJ1-6, with 11 bases identical to TRBD1. Losses at the gene ends were 4 bases for V and 7 bases for J; bases not matched to a gene: 0. Germline assignment: CDR1 MGHDK and CDR2 SYGVNS. This CDR3 comprises 14 residues. In nucleotides, the CDR3 is TGTGCCAGCAGTGGGACAGGGGGCAATTCACCCCTCCACTTT. Protein product: CASSGTGGNSPLHF.

The chain combines TRBV6-5 with TRBJ2-1; 9 bases agree with TRBD2. J lost 4 bases, V lost 6 bases, and 7 bases had no gene match. Germline lookup yields CDR1 MNHEY and CDR2 SVGAGI. The CDR3 totals 15 residues. The CDR3 coding sequence is TGTGCCAGCAGCCTTAGCGGGGGCCTTTACAATGAGCAGTTCTTC. Its translation is CASSLSGGLYNEQFF.

This clone was detected once. The V and J genes are TRBV5-4 and TRBJ2-7; maybe TRBD2 (5 bases). Germline V gene data show CDR1 as SGHNT and CDR2 as YYREEE (reference sequence). This CDR3 has 15 residues. With 0 bases removed from V and 0 bases from J, the gap between germline ends came to 10 bases. This CDR3 reads CASSLAGVSSYEQYF. Written as DNA, the CDR3 is TGTGCCAGCAGCTTGGCCGGGGTTAGCTCCTACGAGCAGTACTTC.

CDR3 DNA: TGTGCCTGCCTCTTCTCCGGACAGGGTGACTATGGCTACACCTTC. Protein: CACLFSGQGDYGYTF. The chain is built from TRBV30 and TRBJ1-2; 8 nucleotides line up with TRBD1. CDR1 is GTSNPN, CDR2 SVGIG, per germline (reference sequence). The CDR3 loop spans 15 amino acids. V was clipped by 6 bases and J by 3 bases; unmatched bases: 12.

This clone was counted a few times. The chain combines TRBV7-2 with TRBJ2-7, with 11 bases fitting TRBD2. The germline V gene encodes CDR1 SGHTA and CDR2 FQGNSA. V gave up 4 bases and J gave up 0 bases; unmatched junction bases: 8. This CDR3 region has 17 residues. The CDR3 coding sequence is TGTGCCAGCAGCTCCCCCCGACTAGCGGGGCCCTCCTACGAGCAGTACTTC. It is translated as CASSSPRLAGPSYEQYF.